This T cell receptor (beta chain) appears in the sequencing data of a study of blood T cells in healthy people across ages. Germline CDR1 MNHEY, CDR2 SVGAGI. The V gene end was trimmed by 6 bases and the J gene end by 4 bases; junction bases not matched to a gene: 5. The CDR3 totals 14 residues. A second about 7 to 12 cycle PCR used barcoded and J-beta primers. A template-switch adaptor containing 12 random nucleotides labeled each cDNA molecule. MiXCR, applied by TCRdb to the 5' RACE reads, yields one record per CDR3 protein. The data hold hundreds of thousands of distinct CDR3 sequences, with more than 55% observed a single time. Total RNA amounts of at least 6 micrograms were extracted per sample.

The chain combines TRBV6-5 with TRBJ2-7, with 11 bases aligning to TRBD1. Sequencing was done on a sample of blood. The source of this sequence is a man aged 40-49 years in good health. CDR3 residues: CASRNGQGAYEQYF. CDR3 nucleotides: TGTGCCAGCAGAAACGGACAGGGGGCTTACGAGCAGTACTTC.